This T cell receptor (beta chain) was documented in a study of technical replicates of blood from a handful of donors. TCRdb's copy holds only in-frame clones and misses some; the assay was immunoSEQ multiplex PCR. The data hold some 60,000 clones, with just under 90% observed a single time. The J segment lost 5 bases and the V segment lost 7 bases, leaving 11 bases of the junction unmatched. CDR3 size: 15 residues. CDR1 and CDR2 from the germline V gene are MNHNS and SASEGT. This clonotype originated in a human donor in good health. Some clones in this sample may be carry-over from other donors' samples. V and J are TRBV6-1 and TRBJ2-5; 9 bases agree with TRBD2. Sequenced: PBMCs. CDR3 region: CASNALASGDETQYF. The CDR3 nucleotides read TGTGCCAGCAACGCTTTGGCTAGCGGGGATGAGACCCAGTACTTC.